The text below deals with one T cell receptor (beta chain). Its target is not known. Other nucleotide sequences in the sample specify the same CDR3. This sample stems from a study of shared clonotypes between healthy human individuals. All of the donors resided in Nashville, Tennessee, and each was a Caucasian adult. CD4+ cells underwent separation, giving CD45RA+ naive and CD45RA-negative memory subsets. Study findings and constraints: Only blood underwent sampling, and tissue repertoires likely differ.

Deep-level assay runs were performed. The data were produced by immunoSEQ multiplex PCR, yet TCRdb's version contains in-frame clones alone and is incomplete. The sample holds some 2,500,000 clones, about 90% seen once. The V and J ends lost 4 bases and 4 bases respectively, with 9 bases between them. Germline CDR1 SGHRS, CDR2 YFSETQ. This CDR3 has 13 residues. The TCR originated in a man younger than 30 in good health. Some clones in this sample may be carry-over from other donors' samples. Material for sequencing was naive CD4+ T cells from PBMCs. The subset here: CD45RA+ positively selected. The J gene is TRBJ2-1, the V gene TRBV5-1; tentatively, D is TRBD1 (6 bases). The CDR3 reads CASSTGTYNEQFF. The CDR3, as DNA: TGCGCCAGCAGCACCGGGACATACAATGAGCAGTTCTTC.